This section outlines one TCR beta chain sequence together with its context. No antigen is known for it. This specimen belongs to a study of shared clonotypes between healthy human individuals. Looking at the study overall: There were three CD4 naive, three CD4 memory, two CD8 naive and one CD8 memory plates per donor.

Germline V gene lookup returns CDR1 LGHNA and CDR2 YSLEER. V gave up 0 bases and J gave up 2 bases, with 8 bases separating them. This CDR3 is built from 14 residues. Study-wide results and limits: Naive subsets typically showed greater estimated richness than memory subsets. Clonotype sharing among donors was expected to depend on sequencing depth. A small donor pool kept down the genetic and exposure-history diversity that was represented.

Assay used: immunoSEQ multiplex PCR; TCRdb lists only in-frame clones, some missing. The sample includes about 1 million clones, approximately 72% of them seen just once. Material for sequencing was memory CD4+ T cells sorted from blood. Subset noted: CD45RA-negative fraction. The V gene is TRBV4-3, the J gene TRBJ2-7, with D unclear. The clonotype originates from a man aged 18 to 29 in good health. This chain's CDR3 is CASSQDQRAYEQYF. In DNA, the CDR3 is TGCGCCAGCAGCCAAGATCAACGGGCCTACGAGCAGTACTTC.